Given below is one T cell receptor beta chain in context. Time point defined: sample taken at primary tumor resection. Unsorted whole RNA from tumor, nontumor lung or frozen PBMC underwent sequencing. This sample is part of a study of spatial heterogeneity in lung cancer. TCRdb re-called the 5' RACE reads with MiXCR, one entry per CDR3 protein. The sample shows some 47,000 distinct CDR3 sequences, 6% to 9% of them seen only once. V was pared by 0 bases and J by 4 bases, with 12 bases between. This CDR3 is built from 15 residues. Germline V lookup: CDR1 MNHEY, CDR2 SVGAGI. This receptor was identified in a female donor with early-stage non-small cell lung cancer. This rearrangement joins TRBV6-5 to TRBJ1-1; D call uncertain. The input for sequencing was PBMCs, taken at surgery. The CDR3 region has the DNA TGTGCCAGCAGTTACTCGAGGGTTGTAATCACTGAAGCTTTCTTT. Residues: CASSYSRVVITEAFF.